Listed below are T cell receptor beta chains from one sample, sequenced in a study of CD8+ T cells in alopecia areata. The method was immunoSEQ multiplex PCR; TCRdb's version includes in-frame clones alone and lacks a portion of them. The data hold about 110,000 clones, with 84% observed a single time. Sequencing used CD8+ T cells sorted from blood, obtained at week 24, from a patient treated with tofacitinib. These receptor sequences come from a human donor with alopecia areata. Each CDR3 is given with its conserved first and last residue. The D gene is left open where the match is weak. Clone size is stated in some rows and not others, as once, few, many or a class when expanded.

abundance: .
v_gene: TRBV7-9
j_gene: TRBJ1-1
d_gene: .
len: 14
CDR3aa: CASSLANMNTEAFF
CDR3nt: TGTGCCAGCAGCTTAGCGAACATGAACACTGAAGCTTTCTTT

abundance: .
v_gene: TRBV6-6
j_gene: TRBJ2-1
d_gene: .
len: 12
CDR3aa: CASSYDQIEQFF
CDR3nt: TGTGCCAGCAGTTACGATCAGATTGAGCAGTTCTTC

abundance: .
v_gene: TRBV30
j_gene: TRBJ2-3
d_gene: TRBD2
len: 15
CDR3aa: CAWSVRRGGTDTQYF
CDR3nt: TGTGCCTGGAGTGTGCGGCGGGGGGGGACAGATACGCAGTATTTT

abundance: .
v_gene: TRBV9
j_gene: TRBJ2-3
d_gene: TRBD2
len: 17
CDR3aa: CASSPGTSGGGTDTQYF
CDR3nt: TGTGCCAGCAGCCCCGGGACTAGCGGGGGGGGCACAGATACGCAGTATTTT

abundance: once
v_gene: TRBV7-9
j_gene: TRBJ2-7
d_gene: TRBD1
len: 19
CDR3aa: CASSPTFSGQGLLNYEQYF
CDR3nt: TGTGCCAGCAGCCCAACGTTCTCAGGACAGGGGCTCCTGAACTACGAGCAGTACTTC

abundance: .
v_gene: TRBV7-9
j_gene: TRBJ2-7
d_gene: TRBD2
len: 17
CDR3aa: CASSSRDYSGGSYEQYF
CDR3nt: TGTGCCAGCAGCTCCCGGGATTATAGCGGGGGCTCCTACGAGCAGTACTTC

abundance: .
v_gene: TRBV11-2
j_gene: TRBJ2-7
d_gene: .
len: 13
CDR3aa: CASSSGGSYEQYF
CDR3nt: TGTGCCAGCAGCTCCGGTGGGTCCTACGAGCAGTACTTC

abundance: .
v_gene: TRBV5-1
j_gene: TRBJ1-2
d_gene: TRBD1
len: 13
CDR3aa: CASSPGTVYGYTF
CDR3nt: TGCGCCAGCAGCCCCGGGACAGTCTATGGCTACACCTTC

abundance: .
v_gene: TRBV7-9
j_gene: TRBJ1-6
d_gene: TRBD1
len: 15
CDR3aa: CASSTGGDMSSPLHF
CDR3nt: TGTGCCAGCAGCACAGGGGGGGACATGAGTTCACCCCTCCACTTT

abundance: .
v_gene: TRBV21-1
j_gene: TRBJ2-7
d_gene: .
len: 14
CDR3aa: CASTPCTAVSEQYF
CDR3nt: TGTGCCAGCACCCCCTGTACAGCGGTCTCCGAGCAGTACTTC

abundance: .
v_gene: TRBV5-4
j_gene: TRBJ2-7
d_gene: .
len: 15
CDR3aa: CASSLGLGGSYEQYF
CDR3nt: TGTGCCAGCAGCTTGGGGCTAGGCGGCTCCTACGAGCAGTACTTC

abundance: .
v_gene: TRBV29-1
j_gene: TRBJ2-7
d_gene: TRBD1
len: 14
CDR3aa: CSVRTGSSSYEQYF
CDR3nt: TGCAGCGTTCGGACAGGTTCGAGCTCCTACGAGCAGTACTTC

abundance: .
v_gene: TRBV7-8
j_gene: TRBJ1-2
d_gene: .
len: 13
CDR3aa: CASSLEFINGYTF
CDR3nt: TGTGCCAGCAGCTTGGAATTCATCAATGGCTACACCTTC

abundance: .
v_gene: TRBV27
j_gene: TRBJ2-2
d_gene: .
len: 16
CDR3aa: CASSSGAFVGTGELFF
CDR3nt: TGTGCCAGCAGTTCCGGGGCCTTTGTTGGGACCGGGGAGCTGTTTTTT

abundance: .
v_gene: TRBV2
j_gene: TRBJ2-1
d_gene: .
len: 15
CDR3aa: CASRDAVSPYNEQFF
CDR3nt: TGTGCCAGCAGAGATGCAGTGTCTCCCTACAATGAGCAGTTCTTC

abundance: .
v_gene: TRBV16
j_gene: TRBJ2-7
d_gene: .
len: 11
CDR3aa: CAISKGYEQYF
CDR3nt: TGTGCCATCTCTAAAGGCTACGAGCAGTACTTC

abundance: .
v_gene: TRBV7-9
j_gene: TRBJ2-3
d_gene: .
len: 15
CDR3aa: CASSLASGGADTQYF
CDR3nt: TGTGCCAGCAGCTTAGCCAGTGGAGGGGCAGATACGCAGTATTTT

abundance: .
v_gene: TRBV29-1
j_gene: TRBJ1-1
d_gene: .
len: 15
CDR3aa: CSVGPGMNMNTEAFF
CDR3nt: TGCAGCGTTGGCCCGGGCATGAACATGAACACTGAAGCTTTCTTT

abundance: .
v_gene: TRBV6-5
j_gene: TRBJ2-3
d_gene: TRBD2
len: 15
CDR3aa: CASSLVSGGGDTQYF
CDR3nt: TGTGCCAGCAGTTTGGTTAGCGGGGGTGGAGATACGCAGTATTTT

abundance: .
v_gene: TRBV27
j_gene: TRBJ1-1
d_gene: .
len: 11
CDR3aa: CASSSSTEAFF
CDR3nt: TGTGCCAGCTCTTCAAGCACTGAAGCTTTCTTT

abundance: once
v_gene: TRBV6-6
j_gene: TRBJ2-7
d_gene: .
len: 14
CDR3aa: CASSLEGRVYEQYF
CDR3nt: TGTGCCAGCTCCCTTGAGGGCAGGGTCTACGAGCAGTACTTC

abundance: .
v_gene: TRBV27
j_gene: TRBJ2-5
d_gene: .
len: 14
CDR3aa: CASSLSGYTETQYF
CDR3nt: TGTGCCAGCAGTTTATCAGGGTATACAGAGACCCAGTACTTC

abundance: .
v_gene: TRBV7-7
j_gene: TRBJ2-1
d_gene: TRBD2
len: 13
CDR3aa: CAVSGGVYNEQFF
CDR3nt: TGTGCTGTGAGCGGGGGAGTCTACAATGAGCAGTTCTTC

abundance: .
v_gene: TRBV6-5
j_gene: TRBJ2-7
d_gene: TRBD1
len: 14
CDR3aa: CASSYSTGGEEQYF
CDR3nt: TGTGCCAGCAGTTACTCGACAGGGGGCGAAGAGCAGTACTTC

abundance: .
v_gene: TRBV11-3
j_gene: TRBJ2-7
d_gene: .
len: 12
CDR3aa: CASSDDTYEQYF
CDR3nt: TGTGCCAGCAGCGACGACACCTACGAGCAGTACTTC

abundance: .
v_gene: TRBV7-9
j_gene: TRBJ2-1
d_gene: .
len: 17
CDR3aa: CASSLVGYQSSYNEQFF
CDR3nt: TGTGCCAGCAGCTTAGTGGGGTACCAGAGCTCCTACAATGAGCAGTTCTTC

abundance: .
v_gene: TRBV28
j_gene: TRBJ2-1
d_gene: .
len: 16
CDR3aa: CASSLYIGSSYNEQFF
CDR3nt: TGTGCCAGCAGTTTATATATAGGCAGCTCCTACAATGAGCAGTTCTTC

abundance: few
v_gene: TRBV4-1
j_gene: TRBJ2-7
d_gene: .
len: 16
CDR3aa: CASSQDETASSYEQYF
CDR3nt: TGCGCCAGCAGCCAAGATGAGACAGCGAGCTCCTACGAGCAGTACTTC

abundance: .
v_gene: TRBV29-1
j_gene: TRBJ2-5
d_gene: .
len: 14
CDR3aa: CSVEFGGTGETQYF
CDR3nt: TGCAGCGTTGAATTCGGTGGTACGGGGGAGACCCAGTACTTC

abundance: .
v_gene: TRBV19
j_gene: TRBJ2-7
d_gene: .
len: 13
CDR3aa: CASSAGPPYEQYF
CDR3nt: TGTGCCAGTAGTGCCGGGCCTCCCTACGAGCAGTACTTC

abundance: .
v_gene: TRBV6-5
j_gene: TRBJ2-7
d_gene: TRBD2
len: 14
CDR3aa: CASSYSVGGDEQYF
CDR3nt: TGTGCCAGCAGTTACTCGGTGGGGGGGGACGAGCAGTACTTC

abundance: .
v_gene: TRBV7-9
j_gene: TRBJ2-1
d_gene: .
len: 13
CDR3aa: CARSGPPENEQFF
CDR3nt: TGTGCCAGGTCCGGGCCGCCGGAGAATGAGCAGTTCTTC

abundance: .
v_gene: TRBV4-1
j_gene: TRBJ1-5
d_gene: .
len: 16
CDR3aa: CASSQGKGLGTQPQHF
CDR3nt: TGCGCCAGCAGCCAAGGCAAGGGTCTGGGGACTCAGCCCCAGCATTTT

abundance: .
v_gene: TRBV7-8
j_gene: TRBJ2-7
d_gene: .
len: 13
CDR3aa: CASSSLEDSPDVF
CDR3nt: TGTGCCAGCAGCTCATTGGAGGACTCACCAGACGTCTTC

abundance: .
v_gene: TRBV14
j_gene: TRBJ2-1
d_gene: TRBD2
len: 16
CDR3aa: CASSQAASGSYNEQFF
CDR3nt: TGTGCCAGCAGCCAGGCTGCTAGCGGATCATACAATGAGCAGTTCTTC

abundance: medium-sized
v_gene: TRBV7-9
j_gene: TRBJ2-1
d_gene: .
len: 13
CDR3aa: CASSFGLESEQFF
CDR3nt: TGTGCCAGCAGCTTTGGCCTAGAGAGTGAGCAGTTCTTC

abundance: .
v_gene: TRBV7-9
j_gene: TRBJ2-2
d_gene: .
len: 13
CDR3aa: CASSLVATGELFF
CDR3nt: TGTGCCAGCAGCTTAGTGGCCACCGGGGAGCTGTTTTTT

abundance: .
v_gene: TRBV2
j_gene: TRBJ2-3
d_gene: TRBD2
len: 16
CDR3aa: CASSEMGLELADTQYF
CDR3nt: TGTGCCAGCAGTGAAATGGGACTAGAACTGGCAGATACGCAGTATTTT

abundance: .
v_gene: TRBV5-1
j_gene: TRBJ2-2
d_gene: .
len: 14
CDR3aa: CASSFAETPGELFF
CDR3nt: TGCGCCAGCAGCTTCGCCGAGACCCCCGGGGAGCTGTTTTTT

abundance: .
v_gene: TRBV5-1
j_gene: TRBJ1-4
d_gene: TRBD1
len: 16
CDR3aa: CASSVGQGGTNEKLFF
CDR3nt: TGCGCCAGCAGCGTCGGACAGGGGGGAACTAATGAAAAACTGTTTTTT

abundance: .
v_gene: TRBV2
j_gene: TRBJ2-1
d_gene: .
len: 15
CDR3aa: CASSNRESSYNEQFF
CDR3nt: TGTGCCAGCAGTAACAGGGAGAGCTCCTACAATGAGCAGTTCTTC

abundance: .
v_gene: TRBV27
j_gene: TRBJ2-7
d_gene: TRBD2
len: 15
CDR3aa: CASSLLAGGPDEQYF
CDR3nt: TGTGCCAGCAGCCTCCTAGCGGGGGGGCCGGACGAGCAGTACTTC

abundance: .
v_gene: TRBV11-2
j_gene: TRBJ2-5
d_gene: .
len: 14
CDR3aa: CASSLGTEQETQYF
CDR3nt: TGTGCCAGCAGCTTAGGGACAGAACAAGAGACCCAGTACTTC

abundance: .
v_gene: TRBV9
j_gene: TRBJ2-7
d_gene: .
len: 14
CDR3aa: CASSPQTSSYEQYF
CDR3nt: TGTGCCAGCAGCCCCCAAACTAGTTCCTACGAGCAGTACTTC

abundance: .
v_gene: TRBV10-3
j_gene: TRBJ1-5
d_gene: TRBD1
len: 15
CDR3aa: CAISEWDRGSQPQHF
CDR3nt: TGTGCCATCAGTGAGTGGGACAGGGGAAGCCAGCCCCAGCATTTT

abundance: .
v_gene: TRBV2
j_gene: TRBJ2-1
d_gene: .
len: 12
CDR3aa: CASTLEADSQFF
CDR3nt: TGTGCCAGCACTCTGGAGGCAGATTCTCAGTTCTTC

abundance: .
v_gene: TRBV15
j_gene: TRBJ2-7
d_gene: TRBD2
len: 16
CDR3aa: CATSTRAGGPVYEQYF
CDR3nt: TGTGCCACCAGCACTAGAGCGGGGGGCCCCGTGTACGAGCAGTACTTC

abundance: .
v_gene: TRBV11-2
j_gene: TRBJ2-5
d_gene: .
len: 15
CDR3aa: CASSLGGGPQETQYF
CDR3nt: TGTGCCAGCAGCTTAGGTGGTGGGCCCCAAGAGACCCAGTACTTC

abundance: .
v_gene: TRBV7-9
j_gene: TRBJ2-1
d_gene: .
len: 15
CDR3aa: CASSLEGKGYNEQFF
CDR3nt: TGTGCCAGCAGCTTAGAGGGCAAGGGATACAATGAGCAGTTCTTC

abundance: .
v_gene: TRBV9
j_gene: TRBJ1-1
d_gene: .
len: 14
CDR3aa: CASSTRGGNTEAFF
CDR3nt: TGTGCCAGCAGTACCCGGGGCGGAAACACTGAAGCTTTCTTT

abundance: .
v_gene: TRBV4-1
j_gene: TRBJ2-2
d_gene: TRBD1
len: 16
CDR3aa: CASSQRTGLDTGELFF
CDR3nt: TGCGCCAGCAGCCAGCGGACAGGGTTGGACACCGGGGAGCTGTTTTTT

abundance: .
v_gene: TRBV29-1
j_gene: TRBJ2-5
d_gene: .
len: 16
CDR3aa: CSVEGGRGPTGETQYF
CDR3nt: TGCAGCGTTGAAGGGGGCCGAGGACCAACGGGGGAGACCCAGTACTTC

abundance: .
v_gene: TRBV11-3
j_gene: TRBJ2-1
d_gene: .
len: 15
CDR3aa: CASSYLRDTNNEQFF
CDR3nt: TGTGCCAGCAGCTACCTTAGGGACACCAACAATGAGCAGTTCTTC

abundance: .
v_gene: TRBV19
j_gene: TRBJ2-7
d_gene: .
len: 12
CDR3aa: CASSSSKREQYF
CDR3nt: TGTGCCAGTAGTAGTTCCAAGAGGGAGCAGTACTTC

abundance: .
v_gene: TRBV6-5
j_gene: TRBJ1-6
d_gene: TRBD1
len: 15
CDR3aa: CASSYSQGANSPLHF
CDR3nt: TGTGCCAGCAGTTACTCGCAGGGGGCTAATTCACCCCTCCACTTT